This T cell receptor (beta chain) originates from a study of T cell changes during pregnancy in multiple sclerosis. The table came from immunoSEQ multiplex PCR; TCRdb's copy has only in-frame clones and leaves some out. In the table there are 20,000 or so clones, around 87% of which are singletons. The V segment lost 4 bases and the J segment 7 bases; nucleotides outside the gene matches: 12. Germline CDR1 is SGHTA and CDR2 is FQGNSA. CDR3 length: 16 amino acids. The sequence came from a female donor in good health, enrolled as a control in a pregnancy study. This sequence joins TRBV7-2 and TRBJ2-7; 11 nucleotides agree with TRBD2. Sequences were derived from CD8+ T cells from peripheral blood mononuclear cells, sampled in the third trimester of pregnancy. The CDR3 region is CASSSRLAGLLLEQYF. The CDR3, as DNA: TGTGCCAGCAGCTCCCGACTAGCGGGGCTACTACTGGAGCAGTACTTC. Full variable domain (rest looked up from reference TRBV7-2 and TRBJ2-7): GAGVSQSPSNKVTEKGKDVELRCDPISGHTALYWYRQSLGQGLEFLIYFQGNSAPDKSGLPSDRFSAERTGGSVSTLTIQRTQQEDSAVYLCASSSRLAGLLLEQYFGPGTRLTVT.